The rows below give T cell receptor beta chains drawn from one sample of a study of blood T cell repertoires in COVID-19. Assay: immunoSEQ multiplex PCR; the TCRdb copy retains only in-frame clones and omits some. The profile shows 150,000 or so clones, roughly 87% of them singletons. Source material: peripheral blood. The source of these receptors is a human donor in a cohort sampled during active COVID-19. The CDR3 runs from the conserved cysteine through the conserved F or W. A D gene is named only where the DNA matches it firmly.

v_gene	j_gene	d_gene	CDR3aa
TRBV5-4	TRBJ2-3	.	CASSLSAADTQYF
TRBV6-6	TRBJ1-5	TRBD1	CASSLGQGASNQPQHF
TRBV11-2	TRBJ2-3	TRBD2	CASSSSSGGAVTDTQYF
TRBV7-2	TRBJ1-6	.	CASSHRTGFGNNSPLHF
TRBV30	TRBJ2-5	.	CAWRGIAQETQYF
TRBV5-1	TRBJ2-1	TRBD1	CASSLYQGARGGQFF
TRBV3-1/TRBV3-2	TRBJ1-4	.	CASSQDKQTSTNEKLFF
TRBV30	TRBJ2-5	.	CAWNLNQETQYF
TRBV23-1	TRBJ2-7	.	CASSPTADQVGGYEQYF
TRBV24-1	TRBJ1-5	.	CATSDSLPAPGSQPQHF
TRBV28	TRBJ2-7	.	CASSSGQSYEQYF
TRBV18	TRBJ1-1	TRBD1	CASSPTGRGRENTEAFF
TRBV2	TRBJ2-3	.	CASTQEATQYF
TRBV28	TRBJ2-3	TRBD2	CASRDRLAGGYGTDTQYF
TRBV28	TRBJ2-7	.	CASSFSLQGLSYEQYF
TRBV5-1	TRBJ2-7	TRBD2	CASSYPTTSGGSPYEQYF
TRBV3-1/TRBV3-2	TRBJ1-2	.	CASSNTGPTDGYTF
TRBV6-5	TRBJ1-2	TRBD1	CASSYGTANYGYTF
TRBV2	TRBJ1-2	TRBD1	CASSEEGGRGEGYTF
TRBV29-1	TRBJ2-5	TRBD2	CSVDLAGTYQETQYF
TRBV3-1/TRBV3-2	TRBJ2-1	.	CASSASLEQFF
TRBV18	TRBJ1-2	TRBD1	CASSTGTATNYGYTF
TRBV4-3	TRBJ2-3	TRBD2	CASSQGAGGTTDTQYF
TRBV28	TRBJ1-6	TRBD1	CASSLETGSVNSPLHF
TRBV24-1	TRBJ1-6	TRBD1	CATLPLGQGIGSYNSPLHF
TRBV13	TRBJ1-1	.	CASSHQGRGTEAFF
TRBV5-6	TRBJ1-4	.	CASSFATGYNEKLFF
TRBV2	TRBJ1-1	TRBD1	CASSEGQGRIEAFF
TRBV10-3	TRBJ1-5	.	CAISETGLSNQPQHF
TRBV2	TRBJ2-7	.	CASSTLRGSYEQYF
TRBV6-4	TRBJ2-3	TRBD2	CASSEASGRGTDTQYF
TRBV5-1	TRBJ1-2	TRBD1	CASSLGALDRVDGYTF
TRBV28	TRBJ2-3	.	CASSLMGGVTDTQYF
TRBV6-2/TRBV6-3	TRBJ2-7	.	CASSRTGVPGSSYEQYF
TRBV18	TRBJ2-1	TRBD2	CASSTFGLAGAYNEQFF
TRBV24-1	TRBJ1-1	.	CATSAQGNTEAFF
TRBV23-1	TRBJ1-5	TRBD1	CAARQGASNQPQHF
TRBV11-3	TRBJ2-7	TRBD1	CASSLDISGTGSEQYF